This T cell receptor (beta chain) was sequenced in a study of blood T cell repertoires in COVID-19. About the study: The origin of the acute and convalescent COVID-19 samples was the United States, Italy and Spain. T cells, B-cell-depleted T cells, or PBMCs provided the cDNA or gDNA that served as material.

CDR1 and CDR2 (germline): LNHDA, SQIVND (reference sequence). The CDR3 extends over 14 amino acids. Trimming removed 4 bases from V and 3 bases from J, with 10 bases in between. Authors' methods: Amplifying reference gene primers gave estimates of nucleated cell counts. Assay used: immunoSEQ multiplex PCR; TCRdb lists only in-frame clones, some missing. V, J and clone size are those of that table, while D and trimming were read from the DNA. The sample has 85,000 to 130,000 clones, 82% seen once. Input material: peripheral blood. This sequence joins TRBV19 and TRBJ1-5; TRBD1 is a possible D gene (5 bases). The clonotype originates from a man aged 55-75 years with acute or convalescent COVID-19. In DNA form, the CDR3 reads TGTGCCAGTAGTAATAGGGACTTCAATCAGCCCCAGCATTTT. The encoded protein is CASSNRDFNQPQHF. Filled out from reference TRBV19 and TRBJ1-5, the complete variable domain reads DGGITQSPKYLFRKEGQNVTLSCEQNLNHDAMYWYRQDPGQGLRLIYYSQIVNDFQKGDIAEGYSVSREKKESFPLTVTSAQKNPTAFYLCASSNRDFNQPQHFGDGTRLSIL.